These 30 T cell receptor beta chains were sequenced from one sample in a study of vaccination and CD4 T cells after COVID-19. Treatment in this sample: approximately nine-day PBMC culture with coronavirus spike peptide pools or control peptides (ViraFEST assay). Sequencing of the DNA from cultured CD4+ T cells was carried out with the Oncomine TCR Beta short-read assay. TCRdb passed the PCR reads through MiXCR, listing each CDR3 protein once. Of thousands of distinct CDR3 sequences in the sample, roughly 80% were seen once. The antigens for these receptors are not known. Sequenced material: CD4+ T cells from blood, cultured in vitro. These receptor sequences come from a human donor who had recovered from COVID-19.

The chain recombines TRBV19 with TRBJ1-3; D ambiguous. CDR1 LNHDA and CDR2 SQIVND come from the germline V gene (reference sequence). The V end was cut by 9 bases, the J end by 0 bases, with 12 bases between. CDR3 size: 14 residues. CDR3 DNA sequence: TGTGCCAGCGAGGACGGAAGCTCTGGAAACACCATATATTTT. Its protein product is CASEDGSSGNTIYF.

The chain couples TRBV7-9 to TRBJ1-2; tentatively, D is TRBD1 (6 bases). The V end lost 3 bases, the J end lost 4 bases, and 21 bases lay between the germline ends. Germline CDR1 is SEHNR and CDR2 is FQNEAQ (reference sequence). The CDR3 has 17 amino acids. The CDR3 region has the DNA TGTGCCAGCAGCTTTACCCGGGCCGGACAGCGAGTCTATGGCTACACCTTC. Its protein product is CASSFTRAGQRVYGYTF.

The rearrangement joins TRBV7-9 to TRBJ1-5, with D possibly being TRBD1 (6 bases). This CDR3 is built from 14 residues. V was trimmed by 4 bases and J by 3 bases, leaving 10 bases between them. From germline, CDR1 is SEHNR and CDR2 FQNEAQ (reference sequence). CDR3 sequence reads: CASSYGGPNQPQHF. The CDR3 coding sequence is TGTGCCAGCAGCTACGGGGGGCCCAATCAGCCCCAGCATTTT.

This clonotype was seen a few times. The chain uses TRBV5-4 and TRBJ2-5, with D perhaps given as TRBD1 or TRBD2 (5 bases each). V gave up 4 bases and J gave up 1 base, with 14 bases separating them. Germline loops: CDR1 SGHNT, CDR2 YYREEE (reference sequence). The CDR3 loop spans 15 amino acids. CDR3 residues: CASSRAPGPQETQYF. DNA of the CDR3: TGTGCCAGCAGCCGGGCGCCGGGGCCCCAAGAGACCCAGTACTTC.

V is TRBV20-1 and J is TRBJ2-3; perhaps D is TRBD1 or TRBD2 (6 bases each). Germline V gene sequence: CDR1 DFQATT, CDR2 SNEGSKA (reference sequence). The CDR3 consists of 16 residues. Trimming removed 6 bases at V and 3 bases at J, with 22 bases between. The CDR3 nucleotides are TGCAGTGCGCGCCGCGGGACACTTACGGGGACAGATACGCAGTATTTT. This gives the protein CSARRGTLTGTDTQYF.

On this clonotype itself: The germline gene is not matched at one end of the junction; a read error may be the cause. The CDR3 is CASSLARTGGKAGELFF. CDR3 nucleotides: TGTGCCAGCAGTCTAGCTCGGACAGGGGGAAAGGCCGGGGAGCTGTTTTTT. This chain joins TRBV12-3 or TRBV12-4 and TRBJ2-2; 10 bases align to TRBD1. This CDR3 is built from 17 residues.

This sequence joins TRBV4-3 and TRBJ2-2; 10 positions match TRBD2. The CDR3 extends over 17 amino acids. The V gene end was trimmed by 2 bases and the J gene end by 2 bases; junction bases not matched to a gene: 5. Germline V lookup: CDR1 LGHNA, CDR2 YSLEER. The CDR3 sequence: CASSQSGTSANTGELFF. CDR3 DNA: TGCGCCAGCAGCCAAAGCGGGACTAGCGCTAACACCGGGGAGCTGTTTTTT.

A remark on this clonotype: A read error is possible here, since a much larger clone lies one base away. The genes are TRBV4-3 and TRBJ2-5; perhaps TRBD2 as D (5 bases). In germline, CDR1 is LGHNA, CDR2 YSLEER. The CDR3 loop spans 17 amino acids. Trimming removed 1 base at V and 7 bases at J, with 22 bases between. In nucleotides, the CDR3 is TGCGCCAGCAGCCAAGGAGGGAACACTCCCCCGTCGGGGACCCAGTACTTC. Its protein is CASSQGGNTPPSGTQYF.

In this sample, this clonotype turned up a few times. The rearrangement links TRBV7-9 to TRBJ1-1; D gene uncertain. Germline lookup yields CDR1 SEHNR and CDR2 FQNEAQ (reference sequence). This CDR3 has 11 amino acids. Deletions cut 2 bases from V and 4 bases from J, with 2 bases between. The CDR3 loop is CASSLITEAFF. DNA of the CDR3: TGTGCCAGCAGCTTAATCACTGAAGCTTTCTTT.

The V call is TRBV6-1, the J call TRBJ1-6, with 7 nucleotides matching TRBD1. The CDR3 extends over 15 amino acids. J lost 1 base, V lost 6 bases, and 3 bases had no gene match. Per germline, CDR1 MNHNS and CDR2 SASEGT. CDR3 coding DNA: TGTGCCAGCAGGAACAGGGGATCCTATAATTCACCCCTCCACTTT. It specifies CASRNRGSYNSPLHF.

The J gene is TRBJ1-1, the V gene TRBV9; D remains unclear. This CDR3 is 15 amino acids long. The V end was cut by 0 bases, the J end by 0 bases, with 9 bases between. Per the germline V gene, CDR1 is SGDLS and CDR2 is YYNGEE. In DNA form, the CDR3 reads TGTGCCAGCAGCGTAGATGGGGAGATGAACACTGAAGCTTTCTTT. It encodes CASSVDGEMNTEAFF. Combining the CDR3 with reference TRBV9 and TRBJ1-1 gives the whole variable domain DSGVTQTPKHLITATGQRVTLRCSPRSGDLSVYWYQQSLDQGLQFLIQYYNGEERAKGNILERFSAQQFPDLHSELNLSSLELGDSALYFCASSVDGEMNTEAFFGQGTRLTVV.

The chain employs TRBV7-2 and TRBJ1-6; TRBD1 is a possible D gene (6 bases). This CDR3 is 15 amino acids long. The V and J ends lost 7 bases and 8 bases respectively, with 18 bases between them. Germline V gene sequence: CDR1 SGHTA, CDR2 FQGNSA. CDR3 nucleotides: TGTGCCAGCATTGAACAGGGCCGGGGGTATTCACCCCTCCACTTT. It translates to CASIEQGRGYSPLHF.

The chain has TRBV7-2 and TRBJ1-5, with 10 bases fitting TRBD1. This CDR3 comprises 14 residues. CDR1 is SGHTA, CDR2 FQGNSA, per germline. Losses at the gene ends were 5 bases for V and 13 bases for J; bases not matched to a gene: 11. The DNA for the CDR3 is TGTGCCAGCAGCATTCGGGACAGGGGAGGTATTCAGCATTTT. Amino acid sequence: CASSIRDRGGIQHF. The variable domain in full, with the rest retrieved from reference TRBV7-2 and TRBJ1-5, is GAGVSQSPSNKVTEKGKDVELRCDPISGHTALYWYRQSLGQGLEFLIYFQGNSAPDKSGLPSDRFSAERTGGSVSTLTIQRTQQEDSAVYLCASSIRDRGGIQHFGDGTRLSIL.

This chain connects TRBV6-1 to TRBJ2-7; TRBD1 matches 8 bases. Germline assignment: CDR1 MNHNS and CDR2 SASEGT. The CDR3 contains 16 residues. Unmatched junction bases numbered 13, after V lost 4 bases and J lost 5 bases. The CDR3 reads CASSGHIGQGVHEQYF. The CDR3 nucleotides read TGTGCCAGCAGTGGCCATATTGGACAGGGCGTACACGAGCAGTACTTC.

The V gene is TRBV6-5, the J gene TRBJ2-7, with TRBD1 identical over 9 bases. Trimming at V came to 0 bases and at J to 4 bases, leaving 4 bases not matched to a gene. CDR3 length equals 15 residues. Germline CDR1 MNHEY, CDR2 SVGAGI. CDR3 protein: CASSYSDRGGYEQYF. The CDR3 coding sequence is TGTGCCAGCAGTTACTCTGACAGGGGGGGGTACGAGCAGTACTTC.

This sequence joins TRBV6-1 and TRBJ1-2; 7 bases map to TRBD1. Germline-derived CDR1 and CDR2 are MNHNS and SASEGT. The CDR3 length is 16 residues. V lost 7 bases, J lost 5 bases, and 16 bases stayed unmatched. CDR3 in amino acids: CASNPAPSGGVYGYTF. The CDR3 DNA reads as TGTGCCAGCAACCCGGCGCCCTCAGGGGGTGTGTATGGCTACACCTTC.

This sequence joins TRBV7-9 and TRBJ1-2, with D unresolved. The germline V gene has CDR1 SEHNR and CDR2 FQNEAQ (reference sequence). The CDR3 is 13 amino acids. V was clipped by 5 bases and J by 6 bases, with 13 bases between them. This chain's CDR3 is CASSPPLRDGYTF. In nucleotides, the CDR3 is TGTGCCAGCAGCCCCCCCTTGAGAGATGGCTACACCTTC.

The CDR3 protein is CASRRQASSGANVLTF. In DNA form, the CDR3 reads TGTGCCAGTAGGCGACAGGCCAGCTCTGGGGCCAACGTCCTGACTTTC. The chain combines TRBV19 with TRBJ2-6; D may be TRBD1 (6 bases). V gave up 6 bases and J gave up 0 bases, with 12 bases separating them. Germline V gene data show CDR1 as LNHDA and CDR2 as SQIVND (reference sequence). CDR3 size: 16 residues.

The CDR3 region has the DNA TGTGCCAGCAGCCCTAGGCCTAACACTGAAGCTTTCTTT. It is translated as CASSPRPNTEAFF. This chain joins TRBV7-6 and TRBJ1-1; D gene uncertain. The V gene's germline CDR1 is SGHVS and CDR2 FNYEAQ. The CDR3 sequence is 13 residues long. V was clipped by 5 bases and J by 2 bases, with 9 bases between them. Variable domain in full (rest from reference TRBV7-6 and TRBJ1-1): GAGVSQSPRYKVTKRGQDVALRCDPISGHVSLYWYRQALGQGPEFLTYFNYEAQQDKSGLPNDRFSAERPEGSISTLTIQRTEQRDSAMYRCASSPRPNTEAFFGQGTRLTVV.

The sample holds one count of this clonotype. The V and J genes are TRBV28 and TRBJ1-2; D might be TRBD1 (5 bases). The length of the CDR3 is 13 residues. The germline V and J ends were trimmed by 6 bases and 5 bases, with 13 bases remaining between them. The V gene's germline CDR1 is MDHEN and CDR2 SYDVKM. This CDR3 is CASRPGAEYGYTF. The CDR3 bases are TGTGCCAGCAGGCCCGGGGCAGAGTATGGCTACACCTTC.

This clonotype is large. V is TRBV10-3 and J is TRBJ1-2; 8 nucleotides agree with TRBD1. The V gene's germline CDR1 is ENHRY and CDR2 SYGVKD. The CDR3 contains 15 residues. With V trimmed by 8 bases and J by 0 bases, 8 bases remained unmatched. CDR3 coding DNA: TGTGCCATCTCAGGCGGGACAGGTACTAACTATGGCTACACCTTC. It yields the protein CAISGGTGTNYGYTF.

The chain links TRBV6-1 to TRBJ2-3; tentatively, D is TRBD2 (7 bases). The CDR3 is 14 amino acids. V lost 7 bases to trimming and J lost 2 bases, with 13 bases between them. Germline-derived CDR1 and CDR2 are MNHNS and SASEGT. The CDR3 DNA sequence: TGTGCCAGCACTAGGGGGGGGAACACAGATACGCAGTATTTT. It codes for CASTRGGNTDTQYF.

Here the CDR3 DNA reads TGTGCCAGCAGCTCATTGGAGAACACTGAAGCTTTCTTT. Translation gives CASSSLENTEAFF. The rearrangement links TRBV7-9 to TRBJ1-1; D is ambiguous. V shed 4 bases and J shed 1 base, with 7 bases lying between them. Germline CDR1 is SEHNR and CDR2 is FQNEAQ (reference sequence). This CDR3 is 13 amino acids long. The whole variable domain, filled in from reference TRBV7-9 and TRBJ1-1, reads DTGVSQNPRHKITKRGQNVTFRCDPISEHNRLYWYRQTLGQGPEFLTYFQNEAQLEKSRLLSDRFSAERPKGSFSTLEIQRTEQGDSAMYLCASSSLENTEAFFGQGTRLTVV.

V and J are TRBV6-5 and TRBJ1-6; D is undetermined. The CDR3 consists of 13 residues. The germline V gene has CDR1 MNHEY and CDR2 SVGAGI. Trimming shortened V by 2 bases and J by 12 bases, and 11 bases separated the two germline ends. CDR3 coding DNA: TGTGCCAGCAGTTACCACCGGCTCTTACCCCTCCACTTT. As protein: CASSYHRLLPLHF.

This clonotype was seen more than once but under ten times. V is TRBV5-6 and J is TRBJ2-7; 9 nucleotides agree with TRBD1. The CDR3 is 17 residues long. J was trimmed by 2 bases and V by 1 base; bases with no gene match: 10. Looked up from germline, CDR1 is SGHDT and CDR2 is YYEEEE. In DNA, the CDR3 is TGTGCCAGCAGCTTGAGGACAGGGGAATTATCTGCCTACGAGCAGTACTTC. This translates into CASSLRTGELSAYEQYF.

The chain links TRBV6-5 to TRBJ1-1; unclear D gene. CDR3 size: 15 residues. The V gene's germline CDR1 is MNHEY and CDR2 SVGAGI. V lost 0 bases to trimming and J lost 7 bases, with 15 bases between them. CDR3 sequence reads: CASSYSNSGVGEAFF. The CDR3 DNA sequence: TGTGCCAGCAGTTACTCGAATTCCGGGGTAGGTGAAGCTTTCTTT.

The chain carries TRBV27 and TRBJ1-1; a weak D match, TRBD1 (6 bases). V lost 8 bases and J 5 bases, leaving 12 bases between the germline ends. Germline CDR1 and CDR2: MNHEY and SMNVEV (reference sequence). The CDR3 is 12 residues long. The CDR3 loop is CASGPQGTEAFF. DNA for the CDR3: TGTGCCAGCGGCCCCCAGGGGACTGAAGCTTTCTTT.

J is TRBJ1-1 and V is TRBV19, with TRBD1 as a possible D gene (5 bases). Trimming took off 4 bases at V and 1 base at J, with 10 bases between the two ends. Germline V gene data show CDR1 as LNHDA and CDR2 as SQIVND (reference sequence). The CDR3 totals 14 residues. The CDR3 region has the DNA TGTGCCAGTAGTAAGGGGTTATGGAACACTGAAGCTTTCTTT. The encoded protein is CASSKGLWNTEAFF.

This rearrangement joins TRBV28 to TRBJ1-5, with 8 bases lining up with TRBD1. The V gene end was trimmed by 10 bases and the J gene end by 5 bases; junction bases not matched to a gene: 7. CDR1 is MDHEN, CDR2 SYDVKM, per germline. CDR3 size: 13 residues. CDR3 nucleotides: TGTGCCATCACCAGGGGGCGGGATCAGCCCCAGCATTTT. Its translation is CAITRGRDQPQHF. The variable domain in full, completed from reference TRBV28 and TRBJ1-5, reads DVKVTQSSRYLVKRTGEKVFLECVQDMDHENMFWYRQDPGLGLRLIYFSYDVKMKEKGDIPEGYSVSREKKERFSLILESASTNQTSMYLCAITRGRDQPQHFGDGTRLSIL.

V is TRBV6-1 and J is TRBJ1-1; TRBD1 might be the D (6 bases). The CDR3 is made up of 15 amino acids. V lost 6 bases to trimming and J lost 3 bases, with 17 bases between them. Germline-derived CDR1 and CDR2 are MNHNS and SASEGT. In nucleotides, the CDR3 is TGTGCCAGCAGGGCCGAAGGGCAGGGGTACACTGAAGCTTTCTTT. It specifies CASRAEGQGYTEAFF.